This T cell receptor (beta chain) was identified in a study of blood T cells in healthy people across ages. This CDR3 is built from 15 residues. Per the germline V gene, CDR1 is LGHDT and CDR2 is YNNKEL (reference sequence). V dropped 3 bases and J dropped 1; count of bases not matched to a gene: 3. Primers used in a second PCR of roughly 6 to 11 cycles were a sample-barcoded 5' primer and a J-beta primer mix. All samples gave at least 2.5 million CDR3-containing paired-end reads. TCRdb re-called the 5' RACE reads with MiXCR, one entry per CDR3 protein. Of 550,000 to 750,000 distinct CDR3 sequences in the sample, around 21% are singletons; the top ten hold 3.5% to 4%. For this clonotype: Its specificity is not known.

General study points: Significant beta diversity loss was already apparent by age approximately 42, declining roughly linearly.

The sequenced sample consisted of blood. The chain joins TRBV3-1 to TRBJ2-5, with TRBD2 matching over 9 bases. This TCR came from a man between 70 and 80 years old in good health. CDR3 in DNA: TGTGCCAGCAGCCATAGCGGGAGCCTCCAAGAGACCCAGTACTTC. Amino acid sequence: CASSHSGSLQETQYF.